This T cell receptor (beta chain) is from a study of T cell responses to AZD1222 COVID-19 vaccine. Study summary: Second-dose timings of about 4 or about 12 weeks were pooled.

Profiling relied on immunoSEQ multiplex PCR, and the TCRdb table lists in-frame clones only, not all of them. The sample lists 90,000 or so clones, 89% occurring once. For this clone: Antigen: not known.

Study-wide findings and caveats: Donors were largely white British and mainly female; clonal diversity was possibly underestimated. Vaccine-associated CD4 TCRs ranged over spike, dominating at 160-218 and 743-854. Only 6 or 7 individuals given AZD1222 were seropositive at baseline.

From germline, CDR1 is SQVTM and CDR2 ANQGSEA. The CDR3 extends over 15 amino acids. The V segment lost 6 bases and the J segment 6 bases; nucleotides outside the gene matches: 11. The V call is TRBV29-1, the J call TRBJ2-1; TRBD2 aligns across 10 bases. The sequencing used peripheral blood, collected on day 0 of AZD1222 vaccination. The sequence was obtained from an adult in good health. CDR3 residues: CSVVAGGPPFNEQFF. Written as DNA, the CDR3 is TGCAGCGTCGTAGCGGGGGGTCCGCCTTTCAATGAGCAGTTCTTC.